One and the same sample provided the 14 T cell receptor beta chains below, sequenced in a study of shared clonotypes between healthy human individuals. Repertoires were generated with immunoSEQ multiplex PCR, while TCRdb's copy carries only in-frame clones and drops some. The repertoire holds 2 million to 3 million clones, with around 94% as singletons. Input material: naive CD4+ T cells sorted from blood. Subset: CD45RA+ positively selected. Every receptor here comes from a man between 18 and 35 years old in good health.

The chain employs TRBV28 and TRBJ1-6; weak D call: TRBD1 (5 bases). This CDR3 is built from 14 residues. Trimming stripped 6 bases from V and 6 bases from J, with 12 bases between. The V gene's germline CDR1 is MDHEN and CDR2 SYDVKM. The CDR3 spells CASSFGALNSPLHF. Here the CDR3 DNA reads TGTGCCAGCAGCTTCGGGGCCCTTAATTCACCCCTCCACTTT.

CDR3 nucleotides: TGTGCCAGCAGCGTAGTACCCAGCGGGGGCAACAATGAGCAGTTCTTC. It codes for CASSVVPSGGNNEQFF. This sequence joins TRBV9 and TRBJ2-1, with 8 nucleotides matching TRBD2. V gave up 0 bases and J gave up 5 bases; unmatched junction bases: 7. Germline V CDR1 and CDR2: SGDLS, YYNGEE. The CDR3 totals 16 residues.

This clone occurred a few times. Other DNA sequences within the sample encode an identical CDR3. The chain uses TRBV27 and TRBJ1-5; D might be TRBD1 (5 bases). CDR3 length equals 15 residues. Germline V CDR1 and CDR2: MNHEY, SMNVEV (reference sequence). The germline V and J ends were trimmed by 0 bases and 3 bases, with 9 bases remaining between them. The CDR3 loop is CASSLSRGSNQPQHF. The CDR3 nucleotides are TGTGCCAGCAGTTTATCAAGGGGTTCCAATCAGCCCCAGCATTTT.

The CDR3: CASSPLSGANVLTF. The CDR3 region has the DNA TGTGCCAGCAGCCCCTTGTCTGGGGCCAACGTCCTGACTTTC. The chain carries TRBV7-9 and TRBJ2-6; D is unclear. The germline V gene has CDR1 SEHNR and CDR2 FQNEAQ (reference sequence). CDR3 size: 14 residues. Trimming removed 5 bases at V and 1 base at J, with 6 bases between.

The J gene is TRBJ2-7, the V gene TRBV28, with D possibly being TRBD2 (6 bases). Germline assignment: CDR1 MDHEN and CDR2 SYDVKM. V was pared by 5 bases and J by 8 bases, with 13 bases between. This CDR3 region has 12 residues. CDR3 in DNA: TGTGCCAGCAGTCCCACGACTAGTAAGCAGTACTTC. Translation gives CASSPTTSKQYF.

V is TRBV10-3 and J is TRBJ2-3, with TRBD1 identical over 10 bases. This CDR3 contains 13 residues. Germline CDR1 reads ENHRY; CDR2 reads SYGVKD. Trimming at V came to 11 bases and at J to 5 bases, leaving 7 bases not matched to a gene. The CDR3 spells CAVDRGPGDTQYF. The CDR3 DNA reads as TGTGCCGTAGACAGGGGGCCGGGAGATACGCAGTATTTT.

The gene calls are TRBV6-1 and TRBJ2-7, with 8 bases lining up with TRBD1. Germline V CDR1 and CDR2: MNHNS, SASEGT. The length of the CDR3 is 14 residues. V trimming: 5 bases; J trimming: 3 bases; junction bases outside the gene matches: 6. For the CDR3, the DNA is TGTGCCAGCAGTTTCCGGGACAGGAGCTACGAGCAGTACTTC. Encoded protein: CASSFRDRSYEQYF.

The chain joins TRBV6-1 to TRBJ2-5; D tentatively fits TRBD1 or TRBD2 (5 bases each). Germline V CDR1 and CDR2: MNHNS, SASEGT. V was clipped by 3 bases and J by 4 bases, with 6 bases between them. The CDR3 spans 12 residues. The CDR3 is CASSDGGETQYF. The CDR3 DNA reads as TGTGCCAGCAGTGATGGGGGAGAGACCCAGTACTTC.

The V and J genes are TRBV30 and TRBJ1-4; tentative D call: TRBD1 (5 bases). V dropped 2 bases and J dropped 3 bases, with 10 bases sitting between them. The V gene's germline CDR1 is GTSNPN and CDR2 SVGIG (reference sequence). CDR3 length equals 14 residues. The DNA of the CDR3 is TGTGCCTGGAGTCCGGGGCTGGCTAATGAAAAACTGTTTTTT. It translates to CAWSPGLANEKLFF. Drawing the rest from reference TRBV30 and TRBJ1-4, the complete variable domain is SQTIHQWPATLVQPVGSPLSLECTVEGTSNPNLYWYRQAAGRGLQLLFYSVGIGQISSEVPQNLSASRPQDRQFILSSKKLLLSDSGFYLCAWSPGLANEKLFFGSGTQLSVL.

The count of this clone is one. The chain couples TRBV18 to TRBJ2-7; 8 bases agree with TRBD2. The CDR3 covers 12 residues. CDR1 is KGHSH and CDR2 is LQKENI in the germline V gene. J was trimmed by 10 bases and V by 0 bases; bases with no gene match: 2. CDR3 nucleotide sequence: TGTGCCAGCTCACCACCAAGCGGGGGCCAGTACTTC. Translating it yields CASSPPSGGQYF.

The gene calls are TRBV2 and TRBJ2-7; 7 positions match TRBD1. CDR1 is SNHLY, CDR2 FYNNEI, per germline. The CDR3 spans 14 residues. V dropped 3 bases and J dropped 4; count of bases not matched to a gene: 6. CDR3 DNA sequence: TGTGCCAGCAGTGACAGGCAGGGGGTGTACGAGCAGTACTTC. Protein product: CASSDRQGVYEQYF.

The rearrangement uses TRBV7-2 and TRBJ1-1; maybe TRBD1 (5 bases). Trimming took 7 bases from V and 5 from J, leaving 14 bases between them. The CDR3 runs to 13 residues. CDR1 SGHTA and CDR2 FQGNSA come from the germline V gene. As DNA, the CDR3 is TGTGCCAGCACCCATCGGGGGTGGACTGAAGCTTTCTTT. Translated: CASTHRGWTEAFF.

This chain joins TRBV9 and TRBJ2-3; no definite D call. Trimming left V 3 bases short and J 7 bases short, with 15 bases between. Per germline, CDR1 SGDLS and CDR2 YYNGEE. The CDR3 sequence is 14 residues long. CDR3 DNA sequence: TGTGCCAGCAGCGAGACCCTCTTAATGAATACGCAGTATTTT. Translating gives CASSETLLMNTQYF.

The chain is built from TRBV2 and TRBJ1-1; 10 bases are a match to TRBD1. Germline CDR1 SNHLY, CDR2 FYNNEI. This CDR3 has 15 amino acids. V shed 3 bases, J shed 2 bases, and the junction held 3 bases outside the gene matches. In DNA form, the CDR3 reads TGTGCCAGCAGTGATCGGACAGGGGGTAACACTGAAGCTTTCTTT. It translates to CASSDRTGGNTEAFF.